This T cell receptor beta chain stems from a study of blood T cell repertoires in COVID-19. The overall study: Sites across the United States, Italy and Spain contributed samples from acute and convalescent COVID-19.

Using immunoSEQ multiplex PCR, the repertoire was profiled, and TCRdb retains in-frame clones only, with some absent. The repertoire has 78,000 or so clones, around nine tenths of them found once; the top ten carry 4.5% to 6%. The germline CDR1 and CDR2 sequences are MNHEY and SMNVEV (reference sequence). V dropped 6 bases and J dropped 6; count of bases not matched to a gene: 12. CDR3 size: 15 residues. This TCR was sampled from a man between 45 and 60 years old with active or convalescent COVID-19. This rearrangement joins TRBV27 to TRBJ2-3; 7 bases fit TRBD1. The source material was peripheral blood. The CDR3 sequence: CASRLDRVGSDTQYF. The CDR3, as DNA: TGTGCCAGCAGGCTCGACAGGGTTGGGTCTGATACGCAGTATTTT.